The 8 T cell receptor beta chains presented below share a single source sample, sequenced in a study of blood T cell repertoires in COVID-19 (dated by TCRdb to 2020 to 2022). Libraries were prepared through the immunoSEQ multiplex PCR assay. In its TCRdb copy, this immuneACCESS table keeps in-frame sequences only and misses some clones. Where compared with another copy, unresolved V genes explain less than half of these, and the others have no known cause. Across this sample there are hundreds of thousands of clones, with just under 90% seen only once. Clones ranked in the top ten supply roughly 6.4% of the sample. The source material was peripheral blood. These receptors were obtained from a man in his 60s who had recovered from COVID-19.

This clone was detected a few times. The J gene is TRBJ2-7, the V gene TRBV5-4; tentatively, D is TRBD2 (5 bases). This CDR3 is built from 14 residues. The V and J ends lost 0 bases and 7 bases respectively, with 14 bases between them. From germline, CDR1 is SGHNT and CDR2 YYREEE (reference sequence). CDR3 loop: CASSLGETGGEQYF. The CDR3 nucleotides are TGTGCCAGCAGCTTGGGGGAGACCGGAGGAGAGCAGTACTTC.

This chain connects TRBV29-1 to TRBJ2-7; tentative D call: TRBD2 (6 bases). V lost 4 bases, J lost 0 bases, and 10 bases lay in between. This CDR3 spans 13 amino acids. In germline, CDR1 is SQVTM, CDR2 ANQGSEA. As DNA, the CDR3 is TGCAGCGTTGTCCAGGACTACTCCTACGAGCAGTACTTC. It encodes CSVVQDYSYEQYF.

This clone was observed once. The rearrangement joins TRBV5-1 to TRBJ1-4, with D possibly TRBD1 on 5 matching bases. Germline V gives CDR1 SGHRS, CDR2 YFSETQ. This CDR3 comprises 16 residues. The ends were cut back, 2 bases at V and 8 bases at J, with 19 bases in the middle. Written as DNA, the CDR3 is TGCGCCAGCAGCTTTGGGGGTTCCGGGGGAGGGGAAAAACTGTTTTTT. Encoded protein: CASSFGGSGGGEKLFF.

The chain couples TRBV11-2 to TRBJ2-7; D is perhaps TRBD2 (5 bases). CDR1 is SGHAT and CDR2 is FQNNGV in the germline V gene. Trimming pared 1 base from V and 2 bases from J, leaving 9 bases between. This CDR3 contains 14 residues. DNA for the CDR3: TGTGCCAGCAGCTTAGGCGTACTAGCCTACGAGCAGTACTTC. This gives the protein CASSLGVLAYEQYF.

This chain joins TRBV11-2 and TRBJ2-7; 7 bases map to TRBD1. Germline CDR1 SGHAT, CDR2 FQNNGV. J gave up 3 bases and V 0 bases, and 5 bases lay outside the gene matches. CDR3 size: 15 residues. The CDR3 spells CASSLDAQGDYEQYF. For the CDR3, the DNA is TGTGCCAGCAGCTTAGATGCGCAGGGGGACTACGAGCAGTACTTC. Full variable domain (missing parts from reference TRBV11-2 and TRBJ2-7): EAGVAQSPRYKIIEKRQSVAFWCNPISGHATLYWYQQILGQGPKLLIQFQNNGVVDDSQLPKDRFSAERLKGVDSTLKIQPAKLEDSAVYLCASSLDAQGDYEQYFGPGTRLTVT.

CDR3 bases: TGTGCCAGCGTTCTCACGAGGCTCTATGGCTACACCTTC. Translated: CASVLTRLYGYTF. The V and J genes are TRBV6-5 and TRBJ1-2; D is unclear. Trimming left V 8 bases short and J 4 bases short, with 14 bases between. CDR3 size: 13 residues. CDR1 and CDR2 from the germline V gene are MNHEY and SVGAGI.

This clone was observed once. V usage is TRBV18 and J usage is TRBJ1-2, with unresolved D. V was cut by 3 bases and J by 3 bases, with 11 bases left in between. The CDR3 length is 14 residues. CDR1 KGHSH and CDR2 LQKENI come from the germline V gene. The CDR3: CASSPTNNYYGYTF. CDR3 in DNA: TGTGCCAGCTCACCTACCAACAATTACTATGGCTACACCTTC.

The chain combines TRBV9 with TRBJ1-2, with a weak D call TRBD1 (6 bases). Germline V CDR1 and CDR2: SGDLS, YYNGEE. The ends were cut back, 2 bases at V and 4 bases at J, with 9 bases in the middle. This CDR3 has 13 residues. CDR3 DNA sequence: TGTGCCAGCAGCGTCGGGACACCCTATGGCTACACCTTC. Its translation is CASSVGTPYGYTF.